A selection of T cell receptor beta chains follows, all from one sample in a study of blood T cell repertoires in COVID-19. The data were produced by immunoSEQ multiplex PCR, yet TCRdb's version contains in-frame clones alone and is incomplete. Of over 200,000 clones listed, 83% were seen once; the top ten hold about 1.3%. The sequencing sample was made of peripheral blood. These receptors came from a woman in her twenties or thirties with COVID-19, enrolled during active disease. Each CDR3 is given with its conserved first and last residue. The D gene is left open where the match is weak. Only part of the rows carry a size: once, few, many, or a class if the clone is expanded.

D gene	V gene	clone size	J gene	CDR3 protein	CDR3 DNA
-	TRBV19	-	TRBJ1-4	CASTHRATNEKLFF	TGTGCCAGTACCCACAGGGCAACTAATGAAAAACTGTTTTTT
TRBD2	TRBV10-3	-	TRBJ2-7	CAISETSGYEQYF	TGTGCCATCAGTGAGACTAGCGGGTACGAGCAGTACTTC
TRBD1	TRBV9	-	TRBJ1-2	CASSVRDRDGYGYTF	TGTGCCAGCAGCGTTCGGGACAGGGATGGCTATGGCTACACCTTC
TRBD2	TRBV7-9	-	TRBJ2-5	CASSLPRLAGDPWGETQYF	TGTGCCAGCAGCTTGCCCCGACTAGCGGGAGACCCTTGGGGGGAGACCCAGTACTTC
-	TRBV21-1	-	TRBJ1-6	CASTKGRKRKNSPLHF	TGTGCCAGCACGAAAGGACGTAAGCGGAAGAATTCACCCCTCCACTTT
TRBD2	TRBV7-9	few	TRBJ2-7	CASSPRTSAYEQYF	TGTGCCAGCAGCCCCCGGACTAGCGCCTACGAGCAGTACTTC
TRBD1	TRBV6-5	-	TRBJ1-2	CASRKGTGNGYTF	TGTGCCAGCAGAAAAGGGACAGGGAATGGCTACACCTTC
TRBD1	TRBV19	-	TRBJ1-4	CASSQPGQRREKLFF	TGTGCCAGTAGCCAACCGGGACAGCGACGTGAAAAACTGTTTTTT
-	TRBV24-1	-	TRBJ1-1	CATSDPKGGDTEAFF	TGTGCCACCAGTGATCCCAAGGGAGGGGACACTGAAGCTTTCTTT
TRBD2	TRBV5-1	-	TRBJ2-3	CASSPRTSGRGASTDTQYF	TGCGCCAGCAGCCCAAGGACTAGCGGGAGAGGTGCTAGCACAGATACGCAGTATTTT
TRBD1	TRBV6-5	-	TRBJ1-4	CASSFHRGTNEKLFF	TGTGCCAGCAGTTTTCACAGGGGGACTAATGAAAAACTGTTTTTT
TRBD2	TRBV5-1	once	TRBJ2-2	CASRQLAGDNTGELFF	TGCGCCAGCAGGCAGTTAGCGGGGGACAACACCGGGGAGCTGTTTTTT
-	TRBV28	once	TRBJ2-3	CASSPRPKMMQYF	TGTGCCAGCAGCCCCCGCCCTAAAATGATGCAGTATTTT
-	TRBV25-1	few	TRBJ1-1	CASMGGMNTEAFF	TGTGCCAGCATGGGAGGGATGAACACTGAAGCTTTCTTT
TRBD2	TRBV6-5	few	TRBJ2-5	CASIPGGSETQYF	TGTGCCAGCATTCCGGGAGGGTCAGAGACCCAGTACTTC
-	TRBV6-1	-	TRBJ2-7	CASSEGQFYEQYF	TGTGCCAGCAGTGAGGGGCAGTTCTACGAGCAGTACTTC
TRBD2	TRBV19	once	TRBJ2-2	CASSIDLAGGPGTGELFF	TGTGCCAGTAGTATAGATCTAGCGGGGGGCCCTGGAACCGGGGAGCTGTTTTTT
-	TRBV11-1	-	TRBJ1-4	CASSLLGSGEKLFF	TGTGCCAGCAGCTTACTCGGTTCCGGGGAAAAACTGTTTTTT
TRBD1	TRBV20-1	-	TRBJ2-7	CSASGQEARNYEQYF	TGCAGTGCTAGTGGACAGGAAGCAAGAAACTACGAGCAGTACTTC
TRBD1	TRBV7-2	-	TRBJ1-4	CASSQRTGGGEKLFF	TGTGCCAGCAGCCAACGAACAGGGGGCGGTGAAAAACTGTTTTTT
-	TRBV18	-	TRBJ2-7	CASSQTGTYEQYF	TGTGCCAGCTCCCAGACGGGAACCTACGAGCAGTACTTC
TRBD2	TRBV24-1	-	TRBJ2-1	CATSDSTSWDNEQFF	TGTGCCACCAGTGACTCGACTAGCTGGGACAATGAGCAGTTCTTC
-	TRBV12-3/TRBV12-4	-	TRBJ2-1	CASSFDRGEQFF	TGTGCCAGCAGTTTCGACCGGGGTGAGCAGTTCTTC
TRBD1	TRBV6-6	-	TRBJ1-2	CASCIKQGTGYTF	TGTGCCAGCTGTATAAAACAGGGGACTGGCTACACCTTC
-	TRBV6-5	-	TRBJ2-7	CASSSGSKQYF	TGTGCCAGCAGTTCCGGGTCGAAGCAGTACTTC
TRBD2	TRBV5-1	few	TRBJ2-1	CASSRLAGGLGNEQFF	TGCGCCAGCAGCCGACTAGCGGGAGGCCTAGGGAATGAGCAGTTCTTC
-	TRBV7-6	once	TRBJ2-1	CASSPGHLDNEQFF	TGTGCCAGCAGCCCGGGACACCTTGACAATGAGCAGTTCTTC
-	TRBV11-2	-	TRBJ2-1	CASSLDPGVRESNEQFF	TGTGCCAGCAGCTTAGATCCGGGGGTTAGGGAATCCAATGAGCAGTTCTTC
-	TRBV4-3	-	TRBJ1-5	CASSQVLSNNQPQHF	TGCGCCAGCAGCCAAGTCCTAAGTAACAATCAGCCCCAGCATTTT
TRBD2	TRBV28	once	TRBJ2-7	CASSPRGENYEQYF	TGTGCCAGCAGCCCACGGGGGGAGAACTACGAGCAGTACTTC
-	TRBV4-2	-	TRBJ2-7	CASSQEVRVSYEQYF	TGTGCCAGCAGCCAAGAGGTCAGGGTGTCCTACGAGCAGTACTTC
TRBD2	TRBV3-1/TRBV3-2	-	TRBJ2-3	CASSQGRTSGGADTQYF	TGTGCCAGCAGCCAAGGTCGGACTAGCGGGGGGGCTGATACGCAGTATTTT
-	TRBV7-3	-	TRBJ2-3	CASSLSGHTDTQYF	TGTGCCAGCAGCTTATCTGGCCACACAGATACGCAGTATTTT
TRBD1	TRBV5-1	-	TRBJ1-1	CASSFTGWTGNTEAFF	TGCGCCAGCAGCTTTACCGGATGGACAGGGAACACTGAAGCTTTCTTT
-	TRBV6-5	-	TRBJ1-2	CASSPGGHGYTF	TGTGCCAGCAGTCCCGGGGGACATGGCTACACCTTC
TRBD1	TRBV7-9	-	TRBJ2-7	CASSYPGQGFDEQYF	TGTGCCAGCAGTTATCCGGGACAGGGCTTTGACGAGCAGTACTTC
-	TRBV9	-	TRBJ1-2	CASSVGTGVRGNYGYTF	TGTGCCAGCAGCGTAGGGACTGGTGTGAGGGGGAACTATGGCTACACCTTC
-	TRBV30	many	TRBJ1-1	CAWRGADSPEAAAFF	TGTGCCTGGAGGGGGGCGGACAGTCCCGAAGCGGCAGCTTTCTTT
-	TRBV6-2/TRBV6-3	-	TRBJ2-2	CASSYSKSYTGELFF	TGTGCCAGCAGTTACTCGAAAAGCTACACCGGGGAGCTGTTTTTT
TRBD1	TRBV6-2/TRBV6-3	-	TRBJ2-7	CASSPGQGLTYEQYF	TGTGCCAGCAGCCCCGGACAGGGATTGACCTACGAGCAGTACTTC
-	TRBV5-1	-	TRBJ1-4	CASSSGGRAGEKLFF	TGCGCCAGCAGCTCGGGGGGACGGGCGGGTGAAAAACTGTTTTTT
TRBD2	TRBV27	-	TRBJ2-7	CASSLGTSGYEQYF	TGTGCCAGCAGTTTAGGGACTAGCGGCTACGAGCAGTACTTC
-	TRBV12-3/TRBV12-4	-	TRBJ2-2	CASSLHGTGELFF	TGTGCCAGCAGTTTACACGGTACCGGGGAGCTGTTTTTT
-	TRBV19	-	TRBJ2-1	CASSGRGIPYNEQFF	TGTGCCAGTAGTGGCCGCGGTATCCCGTACAATGAGCAGTTCTTC
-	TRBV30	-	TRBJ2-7	CAWSPRTDLYEQYF	TGTGCCTGGAGTCCCCGGACAGATCTCTACGAGCAGTACTTC
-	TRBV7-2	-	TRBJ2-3	CASSLAVPTDTQYF	TGTGCCAGCAGCTTAGCCGTCCCCACAGATACGCAGTATTTT